The 6 T cell receptor beta chains reported below all come from one sample, sequenced in a study of OX40 agonist ivuxolimab in advanced cancers. TCRdb's copy holds only in-frame clones and misses some; the assay was immunoSEQ multiplex PCR. The repertoire holds roughly 100,000 clones, with over 85% as singletons. The sequencing used CD4+ or CD8+ T cells sorted from blood, collected in a trial of the OX40 agonist ivuxolimab. Receptors were obtained from an adult with an advanced solid tumor such as melanoma, head and neck, liver or kidney cancer.

The V call is TRBV30, the J call TRBJ2-7; D uncertain. Trimming took 2 bases from V and 3 from J, leaving 5 bases between them. Germline values: CDR1 GTSNPN, CDR2 SVGIG (reference sequence). CDR3 size: 11 residues. The CDR3 region has the DNA TGTGCCTGGAGTAACGGCTACGAGCAGTACTTC. It specifies CAWSNGYEQYF.

This chain uses TRBV28 with TRBJ1-2, with D unresolved. Germline V gene data show CDR1 as MDHEN and CDR2 as SYDVKM. Trimming took off 4 bases at V and 4 bases at J, with 13 bases between the two ends. There are 14 residues in the CDR3. CDR3 bases: TGTGCCAGCAGTTCCCTCGAAGACCTCTATGGCTACACCTTC. This translates into CASSSLEDLYGYTF.

The V call is TRBV5-5, the J call TRBJ1-2; D gene ambiguous. Per the germline V gene, CDR1 is SGHKS and CDR2 is YYEKEE (reference sequence). The CDR3 has 15 residues. The ends were cut back, 3 bases at V and 2 bases at J, with 14 bases in the middle. The CDR3 loop reads CASSSAARANYGYTF. CDR3 sequence (DNA): TGTGCCAGCAGCTCGGCCGCGCGGGCCAACTATGGCTACACCTTC.

This clone was recorded once. This same CDR3 is encoded by further DNA sequences in the sample. The chain is built from TRBV18 and TRBJ2-7, with 7 bases lining up with TRBD2. This CDR3 spans 13 amino acids. CDR1 is KGHSH and CDR2 is LQKENI in the germline V gene. V gave up 6 bases and J gave up 1 base; unmatched junction bases: 3. CDR3 coding DNA: TGTGCCAGCTCCCCGGGAGGTTCCTACGAGCAGTACTTC. Translated, it gives CASSPGGSYEQYF.

The chain employs TRBV6-5 and TRBJ2-1; TRBD1 agrees at 8 bases. The CDR3 runs 13 residues. From germline, CDR1 is MNHEY and CDR2 SVGAGI. Trimming took 8 bases from V and 5 from J; bases not matched to a gene: 5. CDR3 bases: TGTGCCAGCTGTCGACAGGGGAACAATGAGCAGTTCTTC. Translated: CASCRQGNNEQFF.

The chain links TRBV5-6 to TRBJ1-3; perhaps TRBD1 as D (5 bases). V gave up 4 bases and J gave up 0 bases, with 11 bases separating them. The germline CDR1 and CDR2 sequences are SGHDT and YYEEEE. The CDR3 loop spans 15 amino acids. This chain's CDR3 is CASSRGFTSGNTIYF. The CDR3 DNA is TGTGCCAGCAGCAGGGGATTCACCTCTGGAAACACCATATATTTT.